This note documents a single TCR beta chain sequence. Its target is unknown. This sample stems from a study of T-cell memory formation after mild COVID-19. This CDR3 contains 15 residues. CDR1 is SGHTA, CDR2 FQGNSA, per germline. The germline V and J ends were trimmed by 3 bases and 8 bases, with 17 bases remaining between them. TCR alpha and TCR beta cDNA libraries carrying sample barcodes and UMIs were produced by 5'RACE using constant-segment primers. TCRdb reprocessed the 5' RACE reads with MiXCR, giving one entry per CDR3 protein. The sample lists roughly 600,000 distinct CDR3 sequences, approximately 18% occurring once. General study findings and limits: Clones that contracted from day 15 to 85 had balanced CD4/CD8; later expanders were CD4+ biased. Clones that contracted clustered mainly in CM and EM if CD4+ and in EMRA if CD8+.

The specimen was PBMCs or a T cell subset sorted from them (not recorded which). The chain has TRBV7-2 and TRBJ2-1; D gene unclear. The source is an adult woman who had mild COVID-19 (a few samples of this study predate the infection). Cell type and time point are not known. CDR3 sequence: CASSFLAAVRDEQFF. Here the CDR3 DNA reads TGTGCCAGCAGCTTTCTGGCAGCAGTGAGAGATGAGCAGTTCTTC.